A selection of T cell receptor beta chains follows, all from one sample in a study of blood T cell repertoires in COVID-19. Assay: immunoSEQ multiplex PCR; the TCRdb copy retains only in-frame clones and omits some. The sample contains 80,000 to 100,000 clones, about 90% of which appear only once. Sample: peripheral blood. These receptors were obtained from a human donor with COVID-19, enrolled during active disease. The donor label of this sample is uncertain. Both conserved end residues are part of each CDR3. A D gene is named only where the DNA matches it firmly. Clone size is shown for a subset of rows, as once, few, many or a class of expanded clone.

D: -
V: TRBV7-8
J: TRBJ1-3
size: -
CDR3: CASSLGGDTIYF
DNA: TGTGCCAGCAGCCTAGGGGGGGACACCATATATTTT

D: -
V: TRBV10-3
J: TRBJ2-2
size: few
CDR3: CAIGGGQEAGELFF
DNA: TGTGCCATCGGGGGCGGCCAGGAGGCCGGGGAGCTGTTTTTT

D: TRBD1
V: TRBV11-2
J: TRBJ2-3
size: -
CDR3: CASSLETGGRGDTQYF
DNA: TGTGCCAGCAGCTTAGAAACAGGGGGCCGTGGAGATACGCAGTATTTT

D: -
V: TRBV9
J: TRBJ1-2
size: -
CDR3: CASSAVTSNYGYTF
DNA: TGTGCCAGCAGCGCGGTGACAAGCAACTATGGCTACACCTTC

D: TRBD2
V: TRBV7-9
J: TRBJ2-1
size: -
CDR3: CASSAIRTSYNEQFF
DNA: TGTGCCAGCAGCGCCATCCGGACTAGCTACAATGAGCAGTTCTTC

D: -
V: TRBV5-1
J: TRBJ1-5
size: -
CDR3: CASSLAVGGQPQHF
DNA: TGCGCCAGCAGCTTGGCCGTTGGAGGTCAGCCCCAGCATTTT

D: -
V: TRBV2
J: TRBJ2-1
size: -
CDR3: CASSEYPQGTSYNEQFF
DNA: TGTGCCAGCAGTGAATACCCACAGGGCACATCCTACAATGAGCAGTTCTTC

D: -
V: TRBV7-9
J: TRBJ2-1
size: -
CDR3: CASTGVDWDNEQFF
DNA: TGTGCCAGCACAGGTGTGGACTGGGACAATGAGCAGTTCTTC

D: TRBD2
V: TRBV10-1
J: TRBJ2-2
size: -
CDR3: CASRPGLAGENTGELFF
DNA: TGCGCCAGCAGGCCCGGACTAGCGGGTGAGAACACCGGGGAGCTGTTTTTT

D: TRBD2
V: TRBV7-2
J: TRBJ2-7
size: -
CDR3: CASSLGASGDEQYF
DNA: TGTGCCAGCAGCTTAGGGGCTAGCGGGGACGAGCAGTACTTC

D: TRBD1
V: TRBV19
J: TRBJ1-2
size: -
CDR3: CASTTRDREYYGYTF
DNA: TGTGCCAGTACAACCCGGGACAGGGAATACTATGGCTACACCTTC

D: TRBD2
V: TRBV7-9
J: TRBJ2-2
size: -
CDR3: CASSLASRGAGELFF
DNA: TGTGCCAGCAGCTTAGCGAGTCGGGGGGCCGGGGAGCTGTTTTTT

D: -
V: TRBV2
J: TRBJ1-5
size: -
CDR3: CASSVTDANQPQHF
DNA: TGTGCCAGCAGCGTAACAGACGCCAATCAGCCCCAGCATTTT

D: -
V: TRBV5-8
J: TRBJ1-3
size: -
CDR3: CASSSEDSHGNTIYF
DNA: TGTGCCAGCAGCTCTGAGGACAGCCACGGAAACACCATATATTTT

D: -
V: TRBV28
J: TRBJ1-4
size: -
CDR3: CASSRDGGGGEKLFF
DNA: TGTGCCAGCAGCCGTGATGGGGGCGGGGGTGAAAAACTGTTTTTT

D: TRBD2
V: TRBV5-1
J: TRBJ2-5
size: -
CDR3: CASSLPGGQETQYF
DNA: TGCGCCAGCAGCTTACCGGGGGGGCAAGAGACCCAGTACTTC

D: -
V: TRBV6-1
J: TRBJ1-2
size: once
CDR3: CASSEQGIYGYTF
DNA: TGTGCCAGCAGTGAACAGGGGATCTATGGCTACACCTTC

D: TRBD1
V: TRBV3-1/TRBV3-2
J: TRBJ1-4
size: -
CDR3: CASSQDLGQGKLFF
DNA: TGTGCCAGCAGCCAAGATCTAGGACAGGGAAAACTGTTTTTT

D: -
V: TRBV7-9
J: TRBJ2-7
size: -
CDR3: CASTSKPYEQYF
DNA: TGTGCCAGCACCTCAAAGCCTTACGAGCAGTACTTC

D: -
V: TRBV6-5
J: TRBJ2-2
size: once
CDR3: CASTPGIGELFF
DNA: TGTGCCAGCACCCCAGGGATCGGGGAGCTGTTTTTT

D: -
V: TRBV2
J: TRBJ1-3
size: -
CDR3: CASSEGPGRNTIYF
DNA: TGTGCCAGCAGTGAAGGTCCAGGGCGCAACACCATATATTTT

D: -
V: TRBV6-5
J: TRBJ2-5
size: few
CDR3: CALQPGLWETQYF
DNA: TGTGCCCTTCAACCGGGACTTTGGGAGACCCAGTACTTC

D: TRBD1
V: TRBV5-1
J: TRBJ1-6
size: -
CDR3: CASSPLGTGDSPLHF
DNA: TGCGCCAGCAGCCCACTTGGGACAGGGGACTCACCCCTCCACTTT

D: TRBD2
V: TRBV4-2
J: TRBJ2-1
size: -
CDR3: CASSQAIAGDEQFF
DNA: TGTGCCAGCAGCCAGGCCATAGCGGGAGATGAGCAGTTCTTC

D: TRBD2
V: TRBV5-6
J: TRBJ2-2
size: -
CDR3: CASSLFGLAGGITGELFF
DNA: TGTGCCAGCAGCTTGTTTGGACTAGCGGGAGGGATTACCGGGGAGCTGTTTTTT

D: -
V: TRBV5-4
J: TRBJ1-5
size: -
CDR3: CASSLGLQGRQPQHF
DNA: TGTGCCAGCAGTCTTGGGTTACAGGGCCGTCAGCCCCAGCATTTT

D: -
V: TRBV7-9
J: TRBJ1-5
size: -
CDR3: CARTAGAGHHSNQPQHF
DNA: TGTGCCAGGACCGCGGGGGCAGGCCACCATAGCAATCAGCCCCAGCATTTT

D: -
V: TRBV5-1
J: TRBJ2-1
size: -
CDR3: CASSLLGGTSNEQFF
DNA: TGCGCCAGCAGCTTGCTGGGCGGGACGTCCAATGAGCAGTTCTTC

D: TRBD1
V: TRBV27
J: TRBJ2-1
size: once
CDR3: CASSLFRDRVHEQFF
DNA: TGTGCCAGCAGTTTATTTAGGGACAGGGTCCATGAGCAGTTCTTC

D: TRBD1
V: TRBV11-2
J: TRBJ2-7
size: -
CDR3: CASSPNPTGAEQYF
DNA: TGTGCCAGCAGCCCTAACCCGACAGGGGCCGAGCAGTACTTC

D: TRBD1
V: TRBV9
J: TRBJ2-7
size: -
CDR3: CASSVEGTGALRQYF
DNA: TGTGCCAGCAGCGTAGAAGGGACAGGGGCTCTCAGGCAGTACTTC

D: TRBD1
V: TRBV19
J: TRBJ1-2
size: -
CDR3: CASTLDRGFYGYTF
DNA: TGTGCCAGTACCCTGGACAGGGGGTTCTATGGCTACACCTTC

D: -
V: TRBV6-5
J: TRBJ2-2
size: -
CDR3: CASSYSNRNTGELFF
DNA: TGTGCCAGCAGTTACTCGAACAGAAACACCGGGGAGCTGTTTTTT

D: TRBD1
V: TRBV6-5
J: TRBJ2-1
size: -
CDR3: CASSYSRDRLKFF
DNA: TGTGCCAGCAGTTACTCTCGGGACAGGCTTAAGTTCTTC

D: TRBD2
V: TRBV5-5
J: TRBJ2-1
size: -
CDR3: CASSVTGTSGFSYNEQFF
DNA: TGTGCCAGCAGCGTAACCGGGACTAGCGGGTTCTCCTACAATGAGCAGTTCTTC

D: -
V: TRBV19
J: TRBJ1-4
size: -
CDR3: CASSIERHPRGKLFF
DNA: TGTGCCAGTAGTATAGAACGCCACCCGAGAGGAAAACTGTTTTTT

D: TRBD2
V: TRBV5-1
J: TRBJ2-2
size: -
CDR3: CASSSTGLAGGNTGELFF
DNA: TGCGCCAGCAGCTCCACCGGACTAGCGGGAGGAAACACCGGGGAGCTGTTTTTT

D: -
V: TRBV7-9
J: TRBJ2-5
size: -
CDR3: CASSLAQGKTQYF
DNA: TGTGCCAGCAGCTTAGCCCAGGGGAAGACCCAGTACTTC

D: -
V: TRBV6-1
J: TRBJ1-6
size: -
CDR3: CASSEVGRDSPLHF
DNA: TGTGCCAGCAGTGAAGTAGGTCGGGATTCACCCCTCCACTTT

D: TRBD1
V: TRBV4-1
J: TRBJ2-5
size: -
CDR3: CASSQEGQGAGTQYF
DNA: TGCGCCAGCAGCCAAGAAGGCCAGGGGGCTGGGACCCAGTACTTC

D: -
V: TRBV3-1/TRBV3-2
J: TRBJ1-6
size: -
CDR3: CASSQGAGNNSPLHF
DNA: TGTGCCAGCAGCCAAGGGGCGGGAAACAATTCACCCCTCCACTTT

D: -
V: TRBV7-9
J: TRBJ2-3
size: -
CDR3: CAARGEIHTDTQYF
DNA: TGTGCCGCCCGAGGTGAGATCCACACAGATACGCAGTATTTT

D: -
V: TRBV2
J: TRBJ2-1
size: -
CDR3: CASSDLLPSGNEQFF
DNA: TGTGCCAGCAGTGACTTACTCCCCTCGGGGAATGAGCAGTTCTTC

D: TRBD2
V: TRBV15
J: TRBJ2-5
size: once
CDR3: CATSRSLAGGPEETQYF
DNA: TGTGCCACCAGCAGGTCACTAGCGGGAGGGCCAGAAGAGACCCAGTACTTC

D: -
V: TRBV6-6
J: TRBJ1-3
size: -
CDR3: CASSLGVGGSSGNTIYF
DNA: TGTGCCAGCAGTCTTGGGGTAGGAGGGAGCTCTGGAAACACCATATATTTT

D: -
V: TRBV9
J: TRBJ1-4
size: -
CDR3: CASSAVGEEGEKLFF
DNA: TGTGCCAGCAGCGCAGTCGGGGAAGAAGGTGAAAAACTGTTTTTT

D: -
V: TRBV5-6
J: TRBJ2-7
size: -
CDR3: CASSLIGGSYEQYF
DNA: TGTGCCAGCAGCTTAATCGGAGGATCCTACGAGCAGTACTTC

D: -
V: TRBV2
J: TRBJ2-2
size: -
CDR3: CASSEQGITNTGELFF
DNA: TGTGCCAGCAGTGAACAGGGAATAACGAACACCGGGGAGCTGTTTTTT

D: -
V: TRBV13
J: TRBJ2-2
size: -
CDR3: CASSLGLSNTGELFF
DNA: TGTGCCAGCAGCTTGGGACTCTCGAACACCGGGGAGCTGTTTTTT

D: -
V: TRBV6-5
J: TRBJ1-1
size: once
CDR3: CASSTGQTENTEAFF
DNA: TGTGCCAGCAGTACCGGACAGACAGAGAACACTGAAGCTTTCTTT

D: TRBD1
V: TRBV2
J: TRBJ1-2
size: few
CDR3: CASSVPLTGSGYGYTF
DNA: TGTGCCAGCAGTGTTCCTTTGACAGGGTCAGGCTATGGCTACACCTTC